The sequence of this T cell receptor beta chain was determined in a study of blood T cell repertoires in COVID-19. Overall study context: The samples span acute and convalescent COVID-19 from the United States, Italy and Spain. PBMCs, B-cell-depleted T cells, or T cells were the source of the cDNA or gDNA that made up the material.

Assay used: immunoSEQ multiplex PCR; TCRdb lists only in-frame clones, some missing. The sample records approximately 280,000 clones, 89% being singletons. V lost 4 bases and J lost 2; bases outside the gene matches: 5. CDR3 size: 16 residues. The V gene's germline CDR1 is SGHAT and CDR2 FQNNGV. The sequenced sample consisted of peripheral blood. The chain couples TRBV11-2 to TRBJ2-3; 11 bases are shared with TRBD2. This clonotype was sampled from a man aged 45 to 65 with acute or convalescent COVID-19. CDR3 nucleotide sequence: TGTGCCAGCAGCTCCCCGACTAGCGGGGCCACAGATACGCAGTATTTT. Its translation: CASSSPTSGATDTQYF. Supplemented by reference TRBV11-2 and TRBJ2-3, the full variable domain reads EAGVAQSPRYKIIEKRQSVAFWCNPISGHATLYWYQQILGQGPKLLIQFQNNGVVDDSQLPKDRFSAERLKGVDSTLKIQPAKLEDSAVYLCASSSPTSGATDTQYFGPGTRLTVL.